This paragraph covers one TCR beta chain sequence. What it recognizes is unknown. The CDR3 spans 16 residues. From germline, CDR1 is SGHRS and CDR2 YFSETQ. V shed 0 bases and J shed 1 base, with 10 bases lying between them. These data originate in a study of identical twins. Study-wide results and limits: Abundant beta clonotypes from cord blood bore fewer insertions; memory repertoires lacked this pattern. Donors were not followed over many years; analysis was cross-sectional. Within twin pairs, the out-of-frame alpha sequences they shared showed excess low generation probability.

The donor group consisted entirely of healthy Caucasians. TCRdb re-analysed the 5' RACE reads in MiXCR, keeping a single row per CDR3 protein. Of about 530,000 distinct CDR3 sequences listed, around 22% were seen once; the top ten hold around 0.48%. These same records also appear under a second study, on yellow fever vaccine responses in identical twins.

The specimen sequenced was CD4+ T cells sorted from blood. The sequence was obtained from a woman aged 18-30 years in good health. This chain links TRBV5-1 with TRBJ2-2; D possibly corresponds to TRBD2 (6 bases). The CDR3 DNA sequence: TGCGCCAGCAGCTTGGAGGCGGGAATGAACACCGGGGAGCTGTTTTTT. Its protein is CASSLEAGMNTGELFF.